The 10 T cell receptor beta chains below were found in one sample sequenced in a study of blood T cells in healthy people across ages. PCR was performed a second time for 7 to 11 cycles using a sample-barcoded 5' primer and a J-beta primer mix. TCRdb passed the 5' RACE reads through MiXCR, listing each CDR3 protein once. The data show fewer than 800,000 distinct CDR3 sequences, 25% seen once. The same specimen was also included in a second study, on T cells of mothers and their children.

The sequenced material came from blood. These receptors came from a boy aged 5 to 17 in good health.

This clonotype was detected only a few times. The CDR3: CASSLRQGTTNEKLFF. The CDR3 nucleotides read TGTGCCAGCAGTTTGCGACAGGGAACAACTAATGAAAAACTGTTTTTT. This rearrangement joins TRBV28 to TRBJ1-4; TRBD1 matches at 7 bases. CDR3 length: 16 amino acids. The trim removed 3 bases at V and 0 bases at J, leaving 4 bases unmatched. Germline lookup yields CDR1 MDHEN and CDR2 SYDVKM.

In its sample, this clonotype was seen a few times. This rearrangement joins TRBV27 to TRBJ2-7; the match to TRBD2 covers 16 bases. The tail of the sequence fits TRBJ2-1 better, so the J call may be wrong. The CDR3 runs to 16 residues. Germline CDR1 is MNHEY and CDR2 is SMNVEV (reference sequence). This CDR3 reads CASSLGGLAGGDEQFF. For the CDR3, the DNA is TGTGCCAGCAGTTTAGGGGGACTAGCGGGAGGGGATGAGCAGTTCTTC.

This chain links TRBV20-1 with TRBJ1-1; D unresolved. Germline V gene lookup returns CDR1 DFQATT and CDR2 SNEGSKA (reference sequence). CDR3 length: 13 amino acids. Between the trimmed V and J ends, which lost 0 bases and 8 bases, there was a span of 13 bases. The DNA of the CDR3 is TGCAGTGCTAGAGATCCGTTAGTACCCGAAGCTTTCTTT. Protein sequence: CSARDPLVPEAFF.

This clonotype has only a few counts. The rearrangement joins TRBV7-8 to TRBJ1-2; no firm D call. The CDR3 covers 13 residues. Germline CDR1 SGHVS, CDR2 FQNEAQ. The V end was cut by 4 bases, the J end by 5 bases, with 11 bases between. The CDR3 DNA sequence: TGTGCCAGCAGCTCCCTACTGGGTTATGGCTACACCTTC. Amino acid sequence: CASSSLLGYGYTF.

This clonotype has a handful of counts. The chain links TRBV4-1 to TRBJ2-6; 7 nucleotides line up with TRBD1. V trimming: 1 base; J trimming: 4 bases; junction bases outside the gene matches: 4. This CDR3 has 16 residues. CDR1 is MGHRA and CDR2 is YSYEKL in the germline V gene. CDR3 sequence reads: CASSQADRAGANVLTF. As DNA, the CDR3 is TGCGCCAGCAGCCAAGCAGACAGGGCCGGGGCCAACGTCCTGACTTTC.

CDR3 nucleotides: TGTGCCAGCTACCCAGTGAACACTGAAGCTTTCTTT. It yields the protein CASYPVNTEAFF. J is TRBJ1-1 and V is TRBV12-3 or TRBV12-4; no clear D gene. The CDR3 is 12 amino acids. Between the trimmed V and J ends, which lost 8 bases and 0 bases, there was a span of 7 bases.

This clonotype was counted many times. The chain uses TRBV6-1 and TRBJ2-4, with 7 bases fitting TRBD1. This CDR3 comprises 11 residues. Germline assignment: CDR1 MNHNS and CDR2 SASEGT. Losses at the gene ends were 6 bases for V and 7 bases for J; bases not matched to a gene: 0. CDR3 region: CASRGQNIQYF. CDR3 nucleotides: TGTGCCAGCAGGGGACAGAACATTCAGTACTTC.

This clonotype has a handful of counts. V and J are TRBV9 and TRBJ2-5; maybe TRBD1 (6 bases). The DNA end is more similar to TRBJ2-7, so the J call may be wrong. This CDR3 has 13 amino acids. CDR1 is SGDLS, CDR2 YYNGEE, per germline. The DNA of the CDR3 is TGTGCCAGCAGCGGGTGGGACATCCACGAGCAGTACTTC. This sequence encodes CASSGWDIHEQYF.

This clonotype came up a few times. This chain joins TRBV15 and TRBJ1-4; 7 nucleotides match TRBD1. Germline lookup yields CDR1 LNHNV and CDR2 YYDKDF (reference sequence). The CDR3 is made up of 16 amino acids. After removal of 0 bases from V and 3 bases from J, the junction contained 4 bases not matched to a gene. In DNA form, the CDR3 reads TGTGCCACCAGCAGAGAAAACAGGGGCGCTAATGAAAAACTGTTTTTT. It yields the protein CATSRENRGANEKLFF.

The sample holds many counts of this clonotype. The chain recombines TRBV10-3 with TRBJ2-5; 9 bases line up with TRBD2. CDR1 and CDR2 (germline): ENHRY, SYGVKD. With 2 bases clipped from V and 6 bases from J, the junction kept 7 bases outside the gene matches. This CDR3 region has 15 residues. The CDR3 loop reads CAISERLAGRQTQYF. The CDR3 DNA follows: TGTGCCATCAGTGAGAGGCTAGCGGGGAGGCAGACCCAGTACTTC.